These T cell receptor beta chains were read from a single sample in a study of shared clonotypes between healthy human individuals. Some clones are missing from TCRdb's copy, which holds only in-frame ones; the method was immunoSEQ multiplex PCR. The sample lists some 800,000 clones; around 93% were seen once. Sequencing used naive CD8+ T cells sorted from blood. Receptor source: a man aged 25-45 years in good health. The CDR3 runs from the conserved cysteine through the conserved F or W. The D gene is left open where the match is weak. Only part of the rows carry a size: once, few, many, or a class if the clone is expanded.

abundance,d_gene,v_gene,j_gene,CDR3aa,CDR3nt
.,TRBD2,TRBV15,TRBJ2-1,CATSRDGTSGRANEQFF,TGTGCCACCAGCAGAGATGGGACTAGCGGGAGGGCCAATGAGCAGTTCTTC
.,.,TRBV4-1,TRBJ2-7,CASSQVGRGRDYEQYF,TGCGCCAGCAGCCAAGTGGGGCGAGGGCGAGACTACGAGCAGTACTTC
.,.,TRBV27,TRBJ2-3,CASSLIGSTDTQYF,TGTGCCAGCAGTTTGATCGGGAGTACAGATACGCAGTATTTT
once,TRBD1,TRBV2,TRBJ2-4,CASTFGTGGGNIQYF,TGTGCCAGCACTTTCGGGACAGGGGGCGGAAACATTCAGTACTTC
.,.,TRBV7-9,TRBJ2-7,CASSLVGRTGYEQYF,TGTGCCAGCAGCTTAGTAGGCAGAACGGGATACGAGCAGTACTTC
.,TRBD2,TRBV4-3,TRBJ2-1,CASSQGSLADNEQFF,TGCGCCAGCAGCCAAGGGTCACTAGCGGACAATGAGCAGTTCTTC
.,TRBD2,TRBV19,TRBJ2-3,CASSIEGLAGVTDTQYF,TGTGCCAGTAGTATAGAGGGACTAGCGGGAGTTACAGATACGCAGTATTTT
.,TRBD2,TRBV6-1,TRBJ2-5,CASSEGLAGGTARTQYF,TGTGCCAGCAGTGAAGGGCTAGCGGGAGGGACGGCGCGAACCCAGTACTTC
.,.,TRBV7-9,TRBJ2-5,CASSVSEVWETQYF,TGTGCCAGCAGCGTTAGCGAGGTCTGGGAGACCCAGTACTTC
.,TRBD2,TRBV27,TRBJ2-6,CASSRLADSGANVLTF,TGTGCCAGCAGCCGGCTAGCGGACTCTGGGGCCAACGTCCTGACTTTC
.,.,TRBV14,TRBJ2-7,CASSQDRLGQYEQYF,TGTGCCAGCAGCCAAGATCGGCTAGGACAATACGAGCAGTACTTC
once,TRBD1,TRBV27,TRBJ1-4,CASSLSQQGWGEKLFF,TGTGCCAGCAGCTTAAGTCAACAGGGGTGGGGTGAAAAACTGTTTTTT
.,.,TRBV7-8,TRBJ2-1,CASSSAPHEQFF,TGTGCCAGCAGCTCCGCCCCCCATGAGCAGTTCTTC
.,.,TRBV7-6,TRBJ2-5,CASSLEGSVETQYF,TGTGCCAGCAGCTTAGAGGGCAGTGTGGAGACCCAGTACTTC
.,.,TRBV27,TRBJ2-7,CASSSDLSSYEQYF,TGTGCCAGCAGCTCGGACTTAAGCTCCTACGAGCAGTACTTC
.,.,TRBV10-3,TRBJ1-1,CAISELGTEAFF,TGTGCCATCAGTGAGCTAGGCACTGAAGCTTTCTTT
.,.,TRBV19,TRBJ1-2,CASSGGLSLTRGYTF,TGTGCCAGTAGTGGGGGTTTGAGCCTCACACGGGGCTACACCTTC
.,TRBD2,TRBV7-2,TRBJ2-1,CASSLRLAEDEQFF,TGTGCCAGCAGCTTGAGACTAGCGGAGGATGAGCAGTTCTTC
.,.,TRBV27,TRBJ2-7,CASSFEGYEQYF,TGTGCCAGCAGTTTCGAGGGTTACGAGCAGTACTTC
.,TRBD1,TRBV29-1,TRBJ2-2,CSVPGTGPFENTGELFF,TGCAGCGTACCCGGGACAGGACCCTTCGAGAACACCGGGGAGCTGTTTTTT
few,TRBD2,TRBV27,TRBJ2-1,CASGREAYNEQFF,TGTGCCAGCGGGAGGGAGGCTTACAATGAGCAGTTCTTC
.,.,TRBV18,TRBJ2-7,CASSLTGQGLVDYEQYF,TGTGCCAGCTCGCTTACGGGACAAGGATTAGTAGATTACGAGCAGTACTTC
.,.,TRBV4-1,TRBJ2-1,CASSQGIDEENPSGWGEQFF,TGCGCCAGCAGCCAGGGAATTGATGAGGAGAATCCAAGCGGGTGGGGTGAGCAGTTCTTC
.,.,TRBV27,TRBJ2-5,CASSSDLQETQYF,TGTGCCAGCAGCTCAGATTTGCAAGAGACCCAGTACTTC
.,.,TRBV27,TRBJ2-7,CASRTTGGSGYEQYF,TGTGCCAGCAGAACAACCGGTGGGTCCGGCTACGAGCAGTACTTC
.,.,TRBV5-5,TRBJ2-4,CASSLELGNIQYF,TGTGCCAGCAGCTTGGAGCTGGGGAACATTCAGTACTTC
few,.,TRBV7-2,TRBJ1-1,CASSGSSEAFF,TGTGCCAGCAGCGGATCGTCTGAAGCTTTCTTT
once,TRBD2,TRBV19,TRBJ2-2,CASSTLAGVVGELFF,TGTGCCAGTAGTACACTAGCGGGAGTGGTCGGGGAGCTGTTTTTT
.,.,TRBV6-6,TRBJ2-3,CASLGRQDGLTDTQYF,TGTGCCAGCCTCGGGCGGCAGGATGGACTCACAGATACGCAGTATTTT
.,.,TRBV25-1,TRBJ2-7,CASSERPITYEQYF,TGTGCCAGCAGTGAACGACCCATAACCTACGAGCAGTACTTC
.,.,TRBV9,TRBJ2-7,CASSPSERVEQYF,TGTGCCAGCAGCCCGTCGGAACGGGTGGAGCAGTACTTC
.,.,TRBV27,TRBJ2-1,CASRAGTSYNEQFF,TGTGCCAGCAGGGCCGGGACTTCCTACAATGAGCAGTTCTTC
.,.,TRBV2,TRBJ2-5,CASNEEETQYF,TGTGCCAGCAATGAGGAAGAGACCCAGTACTTC
.,.,TRBV5-1,TRBJ2-3,CASSPIGDTQYF,TGCGCCAGCAGCCCGATAGGCGATACGCAGTATTTT
.,.,TRBV10-2,TRBJ1-1,CASSGAQGRNTEAFF,TGCGCCAGCAGCGGCGCACAGGGCCGGAACACTGAAGCTTTCTTT
.,TRBD2,TRBV27,TRBJ2-3,CASSLITGGPGYTQYF,TGTGCCAGCAGTTTAATAACGGGAGGGCCTGGATATACGCAGTATTTT